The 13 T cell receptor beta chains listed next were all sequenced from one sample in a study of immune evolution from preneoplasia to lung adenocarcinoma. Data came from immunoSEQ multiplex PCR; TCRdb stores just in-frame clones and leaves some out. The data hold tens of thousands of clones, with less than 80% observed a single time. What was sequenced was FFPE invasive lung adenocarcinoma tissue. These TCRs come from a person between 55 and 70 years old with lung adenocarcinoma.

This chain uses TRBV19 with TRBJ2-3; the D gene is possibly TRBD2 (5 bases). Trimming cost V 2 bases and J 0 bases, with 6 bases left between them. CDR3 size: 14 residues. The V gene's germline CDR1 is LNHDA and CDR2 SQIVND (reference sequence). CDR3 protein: CASSIRTSTDTQYF. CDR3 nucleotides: TGTGCCAGTAGTATACGGACTAGCACAGATACGCAGTATTTT.

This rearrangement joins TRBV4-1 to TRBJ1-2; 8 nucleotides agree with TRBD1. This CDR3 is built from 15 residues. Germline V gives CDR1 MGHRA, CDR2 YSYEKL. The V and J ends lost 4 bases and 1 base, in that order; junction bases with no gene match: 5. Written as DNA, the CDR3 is TGCGCCAGCAGCCTGGGGACAGGCAGTAACTATGGCTACACCTTC. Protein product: CASSLGTGSNYGYTF.

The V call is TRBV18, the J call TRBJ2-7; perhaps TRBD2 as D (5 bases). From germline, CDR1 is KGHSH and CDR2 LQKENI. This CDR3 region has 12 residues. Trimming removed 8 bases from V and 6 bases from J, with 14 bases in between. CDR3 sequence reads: CASSPPLGEQYF. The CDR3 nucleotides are TGTGCCAGCAGCCCCCCACTAGGCGAGCAGTACTTC.

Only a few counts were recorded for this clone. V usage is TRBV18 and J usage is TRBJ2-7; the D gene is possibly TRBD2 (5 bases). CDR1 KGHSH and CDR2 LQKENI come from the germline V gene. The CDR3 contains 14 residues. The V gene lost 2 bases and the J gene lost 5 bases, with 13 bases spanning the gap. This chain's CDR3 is CASSPRQEVNEQYF. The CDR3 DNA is TGTGCCAGCTCACCAAGGCAGGAGGTGAACGAGCAGTACTTC.

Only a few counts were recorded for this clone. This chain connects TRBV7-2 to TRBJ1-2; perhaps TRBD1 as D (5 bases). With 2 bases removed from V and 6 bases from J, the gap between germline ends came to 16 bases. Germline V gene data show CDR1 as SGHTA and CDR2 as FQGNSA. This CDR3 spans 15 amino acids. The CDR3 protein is CASSLQGWGEDGYTF. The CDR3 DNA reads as TGTGCCAGCAGCTTACAGGGCTGGGGTGAGGATGGCTACACCTTC.

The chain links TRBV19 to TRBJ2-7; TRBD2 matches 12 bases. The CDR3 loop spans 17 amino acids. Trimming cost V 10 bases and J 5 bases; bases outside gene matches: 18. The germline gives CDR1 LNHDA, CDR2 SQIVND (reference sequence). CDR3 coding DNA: TGTGCCACCCGACTAGCGGGAGTCCTCACCGCCGGGGACGAGCAGTACTTC. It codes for CATRLAGVLTAGDEQYF.

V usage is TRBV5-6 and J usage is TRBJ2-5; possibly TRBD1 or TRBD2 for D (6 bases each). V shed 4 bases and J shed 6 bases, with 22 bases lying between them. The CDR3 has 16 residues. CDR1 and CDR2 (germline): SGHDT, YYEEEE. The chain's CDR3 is CASSQGTWGAGKTQYF. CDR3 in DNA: TGTGCCAGCAGCCAAGGGACCTGGGGGGCTGGGAAGACCCAGTACTTC. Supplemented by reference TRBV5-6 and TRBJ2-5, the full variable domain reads DAGVTQSPTHLIKTRGQQVTLRCSPKSGHDTVSWYQQALGQGPQFIFQYYEEEERQRGNFPDRFSGHQFPNYSSELNVNALLLGDSALYLCASSQGTWGAGKTQYFGPGTRLLVL.

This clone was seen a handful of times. The CDR3 protein is CASSGVGVGDTQYF. The CDR3 coding sequence is TGTGCCAGCAGCGGAGTAGGGGTTGGGGATACGCAGTATTTT. The chain recombines TRBV5-6 with TRBJ2-3; weak D call: TRBD1 (5 bases). CDR1 is SGHDT, CDR2 YYEEEE, per germline. This CDR3 has 14 amino acids. V lost 4 bases to trimming and J lost 6 bases, with 15 bases between them.

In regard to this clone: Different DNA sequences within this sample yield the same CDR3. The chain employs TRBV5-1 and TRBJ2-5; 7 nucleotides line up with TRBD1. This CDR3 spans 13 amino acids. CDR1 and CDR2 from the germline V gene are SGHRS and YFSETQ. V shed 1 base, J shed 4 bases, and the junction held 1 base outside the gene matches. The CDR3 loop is CASSLPGGETQYF. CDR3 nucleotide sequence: TGCGCCAGCAGCTTGCCAGGGGGAGAGACCCAGTACTTC.

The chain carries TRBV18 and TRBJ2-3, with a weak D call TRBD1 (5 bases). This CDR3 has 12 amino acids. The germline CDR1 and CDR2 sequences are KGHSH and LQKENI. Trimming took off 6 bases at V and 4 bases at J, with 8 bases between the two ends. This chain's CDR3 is CASSWGADTQYF. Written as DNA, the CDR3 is TGTGCCAGCTCCTGGGGCGCAGATACGCAGTATTTT.

CDR3 nucleotide sequence: TGTGCCAGCTCACCGGGGGAGGGGTTGATACGCAATCAGCCCCAGCATTTT. It is translated as CASSPGEGLIRNQPQHF. This chain connects TRBV18 to TRBJ1-5, with D possibly TRBD1 on 5 matching bases. Germline V gives CDR1 KGHSH, CDR2 LQKENI. With 3 bases removed from V and 2 bases from J, the gap between germline ends came to 17 bases. CDR3 length equals 17 residues.

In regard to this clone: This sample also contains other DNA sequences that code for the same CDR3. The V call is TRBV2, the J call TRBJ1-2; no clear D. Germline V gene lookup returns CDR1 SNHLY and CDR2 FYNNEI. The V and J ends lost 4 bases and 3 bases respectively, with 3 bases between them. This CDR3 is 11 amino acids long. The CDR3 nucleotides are TGTGCCAGCAGTGGACACTATGGCTACACCTTC. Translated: CASSGHYGYTF.

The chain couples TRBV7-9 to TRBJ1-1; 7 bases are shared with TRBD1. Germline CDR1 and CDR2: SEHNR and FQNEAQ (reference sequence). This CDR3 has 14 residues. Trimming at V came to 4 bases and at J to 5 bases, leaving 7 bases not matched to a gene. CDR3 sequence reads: CASSSSGTATEAFF. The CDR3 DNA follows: TGTGCCAGCAGCTCCTCCGGGACAGCGACTGAAGCTTTCTTT.